The clone carrying this T cell receptor beta chain has a single count. Treatment defined: approximately 18 received Ad26.COV2.S at low or high dose, single or two shots; about 5 received placebo; per-sample allocation not given. The study sampled participants on day 63 after the first vaccine or placebo injection. Assay: immunoSEQ multiplex PCR; the TCRdb copy retains only in-frame clones and omits some. The table shows 440,000 or so clones, with roughly 91% occurring only once. The data originate from a study of Ad26.COV2.S vaccination and SARS-CoV-2 variants. The germline CDR1 and CDR2 sequences are SGDLS and YYNGEE. The CDR3 spans 15 residues. The J segment lost 8 bases and the V segment lost 3 bases, leaving 7 bases of the junction unmatched.

Sequenced material: peripheral blood, taken in a trial of Ad26.COV2.S vaccine versus placebo. The chain is built from TRBV9 and TRBJ2-1; 11 positions match TRBD1. This sequence was found in a person between 18 and 59 years old who received the Ad26.COV2.S COVID-19 vaccine or a placebo. CDR3 region: CASSAGTGGGYEQFF. In DNA form, the CDR3 reads TGTGCCAGCAGCGCCGGGACAGGGGGAGGCTATGAGCAGTTCTTC.